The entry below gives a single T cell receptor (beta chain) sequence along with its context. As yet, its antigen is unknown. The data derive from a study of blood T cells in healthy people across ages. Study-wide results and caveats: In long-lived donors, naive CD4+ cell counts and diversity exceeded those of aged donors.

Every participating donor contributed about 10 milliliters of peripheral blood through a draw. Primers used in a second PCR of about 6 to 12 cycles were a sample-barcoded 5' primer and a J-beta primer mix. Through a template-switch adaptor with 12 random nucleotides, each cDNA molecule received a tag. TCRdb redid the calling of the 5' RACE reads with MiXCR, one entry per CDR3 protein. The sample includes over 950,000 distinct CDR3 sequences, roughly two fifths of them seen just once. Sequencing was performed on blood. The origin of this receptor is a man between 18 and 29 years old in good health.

This chain's CDR3 is CASSLSTGPSNQPQHF. The DNA for the CDR3 is TGTGCCAGCAGTCTATCGACAGGGCCAAGCAATCAGCCCCAGCATTTT. The chain has TRBV6-5 and TRBJ1-5; 7 bases align to TRBD1. There are 16 residues in the CDR3. V shed 5 bases and J 1 base; nucleotides not matched to a gene: 8. The germline V gene encodes CDR1 MNHEY and CDR2 SVGAGI.